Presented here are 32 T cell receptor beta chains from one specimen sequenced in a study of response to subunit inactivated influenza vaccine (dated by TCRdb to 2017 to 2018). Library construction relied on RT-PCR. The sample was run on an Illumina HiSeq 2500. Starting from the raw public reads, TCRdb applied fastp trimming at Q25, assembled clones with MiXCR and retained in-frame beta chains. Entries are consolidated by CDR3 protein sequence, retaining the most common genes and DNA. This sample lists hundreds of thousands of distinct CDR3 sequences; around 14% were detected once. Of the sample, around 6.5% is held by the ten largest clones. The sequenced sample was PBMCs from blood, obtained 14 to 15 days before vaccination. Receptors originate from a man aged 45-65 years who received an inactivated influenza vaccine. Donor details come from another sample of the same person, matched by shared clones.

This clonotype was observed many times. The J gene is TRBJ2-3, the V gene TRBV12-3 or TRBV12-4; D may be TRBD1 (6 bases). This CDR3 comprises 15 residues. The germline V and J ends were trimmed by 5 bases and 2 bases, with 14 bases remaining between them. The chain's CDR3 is CASSHGQYPTDTQYF. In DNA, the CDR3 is TGTGCCAGCAGTCACGGACAGTATCCCACAGATACGCAGTATTTT.

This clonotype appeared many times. The CDR3, as DNA: TGTGCCAGCAGCTTAGAAGGACTAGCTAACAATGAGCAGTTCTTC. It is translated as CASSLEGLANNEQFF. The rearrangement uses TRBV7-9 and TRBJ2-1, with 8 bases identical to TRBD2. The trim removed 1 base at V and 5 bases at J, leaving 4 bases unmatched. Germline V gene lookup returns CDR1 SEHNR and CDR2 FQNEAQ (reference sequence). The CDR3 sequence is 15 residues long.

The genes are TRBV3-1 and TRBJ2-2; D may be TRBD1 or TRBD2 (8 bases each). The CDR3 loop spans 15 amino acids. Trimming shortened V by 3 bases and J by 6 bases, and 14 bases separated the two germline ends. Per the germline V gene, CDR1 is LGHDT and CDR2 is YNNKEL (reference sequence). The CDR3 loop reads CASSHSGTGAGELFF. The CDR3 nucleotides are TGTGCCAGCAGCCATAGCGGGACAGGTGCCGGGGAGCTGTTTTTT.

DNA of the CDR3: TGTGCCAGCAGCCAAGATGGCAGGGGAATCTATGGCTACACCTTC. Translated: CASSQDGRGIYGYTF. V is TRBV3-1 and J is TRBJ1-2; tentative D call: TRBD1 (6 bases). This CDR3 region has 15 residues. The germline gives CDR1 LGHDT, CDR2 YNNKEL (reference sequence). With 0 bases removed from V and 4 bases from J, the gap between germline ends came to 12 bases.

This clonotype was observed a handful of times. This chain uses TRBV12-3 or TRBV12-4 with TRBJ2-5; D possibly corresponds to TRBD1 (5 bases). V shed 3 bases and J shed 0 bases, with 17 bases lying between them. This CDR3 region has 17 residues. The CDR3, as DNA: TGTGCCAGCAGTTTGGGTGGGGCAATCAGGAACCAAGAGACCCAGTACTTC. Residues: CASSLGGAIRNQETQYF.

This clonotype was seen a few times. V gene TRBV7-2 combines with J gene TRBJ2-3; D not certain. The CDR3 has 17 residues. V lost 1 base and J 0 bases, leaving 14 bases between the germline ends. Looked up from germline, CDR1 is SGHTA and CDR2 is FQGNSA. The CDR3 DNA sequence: TGTGCCAGCAGCTTAGGGCCCCTCGGGCGGAGCACAGATACGCAGTATTTT. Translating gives CASSLGPLGRSTDTQYF.

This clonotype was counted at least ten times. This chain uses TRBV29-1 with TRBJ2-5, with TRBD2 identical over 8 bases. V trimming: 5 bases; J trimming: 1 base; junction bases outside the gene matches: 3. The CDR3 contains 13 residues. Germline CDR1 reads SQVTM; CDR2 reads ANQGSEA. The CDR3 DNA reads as TGCAGCGTTTGGCTAGCGGGCCAAGAGACCCAGTACTTC. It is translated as CSVWLAGQETQYF.

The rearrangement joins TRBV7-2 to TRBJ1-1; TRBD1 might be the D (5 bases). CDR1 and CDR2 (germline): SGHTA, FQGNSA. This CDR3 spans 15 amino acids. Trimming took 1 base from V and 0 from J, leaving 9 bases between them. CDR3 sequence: CASSLVGLMNTEAFF. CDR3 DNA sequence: TGTGCCAGCAGCTTAGTGGGACTGATGAACACTGAAGCTTTCTTT.

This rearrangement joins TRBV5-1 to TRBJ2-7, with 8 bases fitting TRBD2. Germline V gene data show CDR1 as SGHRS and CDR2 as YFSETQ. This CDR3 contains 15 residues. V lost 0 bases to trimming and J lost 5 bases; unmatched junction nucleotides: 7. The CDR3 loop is CASSLGSGGDHEQYF. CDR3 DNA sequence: TGCGCCAGCAGCTTGGGATCCGGGGGGGACCACGAGCAGTACTTC.

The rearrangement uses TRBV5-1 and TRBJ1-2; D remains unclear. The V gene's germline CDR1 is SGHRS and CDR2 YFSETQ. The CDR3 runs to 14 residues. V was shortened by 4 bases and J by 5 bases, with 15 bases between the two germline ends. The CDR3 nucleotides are TGCGCCAGCAGCGAGGTTGGGGTCGGGTATGGCTACACCTTC. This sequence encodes CASSEVGVGYGYTF.

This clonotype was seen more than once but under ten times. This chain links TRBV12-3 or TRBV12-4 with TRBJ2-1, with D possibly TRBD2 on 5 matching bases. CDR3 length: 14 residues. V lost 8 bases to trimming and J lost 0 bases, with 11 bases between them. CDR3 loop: CASRKAGSYNEQFF. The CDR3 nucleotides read TGTGCCAGCCGTAAGGCGGGCTCCTACAATGAGCAGTTCTTC.

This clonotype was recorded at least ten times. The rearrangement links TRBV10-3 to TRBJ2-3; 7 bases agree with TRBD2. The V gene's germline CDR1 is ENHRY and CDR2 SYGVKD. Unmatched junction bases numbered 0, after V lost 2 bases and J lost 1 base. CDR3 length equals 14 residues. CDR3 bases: TGTGCCATCAGTGAGAGCGGGGGCACAGATACGCAGTATTTT. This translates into CAISESGGTDTQYF.

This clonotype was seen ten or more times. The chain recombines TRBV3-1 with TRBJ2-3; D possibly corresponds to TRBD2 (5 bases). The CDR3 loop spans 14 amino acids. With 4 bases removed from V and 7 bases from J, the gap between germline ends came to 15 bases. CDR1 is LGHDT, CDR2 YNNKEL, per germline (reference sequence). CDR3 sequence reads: CASSPGLVGHTQYF. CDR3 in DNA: TGTGCCAGCAGCCCCGGACTGGTAGGGCATACGCAGTATTTT.

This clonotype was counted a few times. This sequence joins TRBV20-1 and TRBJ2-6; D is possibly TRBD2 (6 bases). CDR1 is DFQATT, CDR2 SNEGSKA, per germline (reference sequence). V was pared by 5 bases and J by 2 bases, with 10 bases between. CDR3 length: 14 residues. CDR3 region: CSAGRLAGANVLTF. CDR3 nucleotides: TGCAGTGCTGGCAGACTAGCTGGGGCCAACGTCCTGACTTTC.

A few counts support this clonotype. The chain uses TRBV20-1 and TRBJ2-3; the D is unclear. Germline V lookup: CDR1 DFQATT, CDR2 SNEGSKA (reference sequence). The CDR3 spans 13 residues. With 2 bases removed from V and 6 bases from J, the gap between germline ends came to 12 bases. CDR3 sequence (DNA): TGCAGTGCTAGATCTTTCCAGACGGATACGCAGTATTTT. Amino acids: CSARSFQTDTQYF.

The CDR3 sequence is CASSLGRLAGPNEQFF. CDR3 nucleotides: TGCGCCAGCAGCTTGGGTCGCCTAGCGGGCCCCAATGAGCAGTTCTTC. V and J are TRBV5-1 and TRBJ2-1; TRBD2 agrees at 8 bases. The CDR3 loop spans 16 amino acids. V lost 0 bases and J lost 6; bases outside the gene matches: 8. Germline loops: CDR1 SGHRS, CDR2 YFSETQ.

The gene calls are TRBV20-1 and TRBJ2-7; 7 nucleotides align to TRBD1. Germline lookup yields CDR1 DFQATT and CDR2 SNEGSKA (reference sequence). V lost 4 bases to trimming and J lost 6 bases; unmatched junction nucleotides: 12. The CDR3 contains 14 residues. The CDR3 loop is CSAKGGGQPGEQYF. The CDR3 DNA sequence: TGCAGTGCTAAGGGTGGGGGACAGCCGGGCGAGCAGTACTTC.

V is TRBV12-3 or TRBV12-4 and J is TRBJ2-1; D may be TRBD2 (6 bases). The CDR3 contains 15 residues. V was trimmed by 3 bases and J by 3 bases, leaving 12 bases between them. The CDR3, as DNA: TGTGCCAGCAGTTTGCGGTTGCGGGACTACAATGAGCAGTTCTTC. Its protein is CASSLRLRDYNEQFF.

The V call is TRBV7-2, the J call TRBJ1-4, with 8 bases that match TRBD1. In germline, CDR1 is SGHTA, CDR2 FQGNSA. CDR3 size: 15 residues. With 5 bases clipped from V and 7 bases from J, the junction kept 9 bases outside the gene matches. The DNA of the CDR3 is TGTGCCAGCAGCCAGGACAGGGTATCAGGTGAAAAACTGTTTTTT. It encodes CASSQDRVSGEKLFF.

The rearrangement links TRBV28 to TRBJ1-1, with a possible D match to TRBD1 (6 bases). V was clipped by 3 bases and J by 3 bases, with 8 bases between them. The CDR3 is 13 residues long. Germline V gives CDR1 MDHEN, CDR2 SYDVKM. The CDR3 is CASSLGTHTEAFF. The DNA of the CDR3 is TGTGCCAGCAGTTTGGGGACACACACTGAAGCTTTCTTT.

CDR3 sequence: CASSVGGTGVTQYF. CDR3 DNA sequence: TGTGCCAGCAGCGTAGGAGGGACCGGGGTTACCCAGTACTTC. The chain is built from TRBV9 and TRBJ2-5; D is tentatively TRBD1 or TRBD2 (5 bases each). The length of the CDR3 is 14 residues. V was cut by 0 bases and J by 8 bases, with 14 bases left in between. Germline-derived CDR1 and CDR2 are SGDLS and YYNGEE.

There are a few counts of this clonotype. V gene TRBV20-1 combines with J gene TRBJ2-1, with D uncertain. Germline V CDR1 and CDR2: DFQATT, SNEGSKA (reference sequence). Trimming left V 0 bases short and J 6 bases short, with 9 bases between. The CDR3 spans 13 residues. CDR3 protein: CSARDRASNEQFF. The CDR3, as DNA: TGCAGTGCTAGAGATCGAGCCTCCAATGAGCAGTTCTTC.

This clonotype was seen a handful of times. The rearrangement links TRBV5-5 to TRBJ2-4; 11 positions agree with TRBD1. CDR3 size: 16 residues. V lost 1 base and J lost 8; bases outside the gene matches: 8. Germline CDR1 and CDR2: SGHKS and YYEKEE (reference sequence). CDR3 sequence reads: CASSLSGTGGLDIQYF. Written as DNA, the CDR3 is TGTGCCAGCAGCTTGTCCGGGACAGGGGGTTTGGACATTCAGTACTTC.

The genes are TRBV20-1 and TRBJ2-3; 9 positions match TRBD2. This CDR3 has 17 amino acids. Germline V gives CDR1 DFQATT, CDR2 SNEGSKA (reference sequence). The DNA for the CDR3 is TGCTGCGCTAGAGATTTTCGGGCGGGAGGGCCCGGAGATACGCAGTATTTT. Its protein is CCARDFRAGGPGDTQYF.

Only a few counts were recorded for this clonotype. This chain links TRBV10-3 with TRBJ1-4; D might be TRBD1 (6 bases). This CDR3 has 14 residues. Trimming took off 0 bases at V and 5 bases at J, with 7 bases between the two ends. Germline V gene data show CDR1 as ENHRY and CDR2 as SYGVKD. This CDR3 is CAISESQGNEKLFF. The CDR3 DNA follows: TGTGCCATCAGTGAGTCGCAGGGGAATGAAAAACTGTTTTTT.

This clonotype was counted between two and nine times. DNA of the CDR3: TGCAGTGCTAGAGATCCGGGACTAGCGGGAGTAACGCATGAGCAGTTCTTC. Amino acid sequence: CSARDPGLAGVTHEQFF. The V call is TRBV20-1, the J call TRBJ2-1, with 14 positions matching TRBD2. The CDR3 has 17 amino acids. CDR1 and CDR2 (germline): DFQATT, SNEGSKA (reference sequence). Trimming removed 0 bases from V and 8 bases from J; junction bases left unmatched: 9.

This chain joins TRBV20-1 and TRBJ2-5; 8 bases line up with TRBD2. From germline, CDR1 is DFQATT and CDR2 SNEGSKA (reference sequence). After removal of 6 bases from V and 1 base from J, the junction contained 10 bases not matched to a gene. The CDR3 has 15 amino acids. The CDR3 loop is CSALYETSVQETQYF. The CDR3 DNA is TGCAGTGCACTTTATGAGACTAGCGTCCAAGAGACCCAGTACTTC.

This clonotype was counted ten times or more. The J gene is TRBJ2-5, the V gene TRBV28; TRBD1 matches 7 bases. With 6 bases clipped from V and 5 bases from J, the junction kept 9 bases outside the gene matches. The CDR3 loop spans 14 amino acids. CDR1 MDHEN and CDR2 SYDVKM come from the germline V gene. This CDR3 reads CASRPIQGLETQYF. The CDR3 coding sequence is TGTGCCAGCAGACCAATACAGGGGTTGGAGACCCAGTACTTC.

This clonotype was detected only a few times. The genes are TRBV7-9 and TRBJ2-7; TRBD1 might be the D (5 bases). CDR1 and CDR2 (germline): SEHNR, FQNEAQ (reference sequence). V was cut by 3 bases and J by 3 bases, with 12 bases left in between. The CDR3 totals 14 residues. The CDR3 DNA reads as TGTGCCAGCAGCTTGACAGCCCCGGACTACGAGCAGTACTTC. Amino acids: CASSLTAPDYEQYF. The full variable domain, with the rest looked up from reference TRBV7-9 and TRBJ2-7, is DTGVSQNPRHKITKRGQNVTFRCDPISEHNRLYWYRQTLGQGPEFLTYFQNEAQLEKSRLLSDRFSAERPKGSFSTLEIQRTEQGDSAMYLCASSLTAPDYEQYFGPGTRLTVT.

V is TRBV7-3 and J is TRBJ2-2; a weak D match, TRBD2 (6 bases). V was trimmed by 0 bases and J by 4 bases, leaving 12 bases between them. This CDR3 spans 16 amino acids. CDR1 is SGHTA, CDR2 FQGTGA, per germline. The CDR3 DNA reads TGTGCCAGCAGCTTAACGGGGACTGGGCCCACCGGGGAGCTGTTTTTT. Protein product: CASSLTGTGPTGELFF.

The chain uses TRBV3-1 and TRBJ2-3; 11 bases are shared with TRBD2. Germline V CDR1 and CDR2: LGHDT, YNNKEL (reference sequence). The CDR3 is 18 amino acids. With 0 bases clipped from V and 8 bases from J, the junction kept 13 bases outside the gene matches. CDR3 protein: CASSQDLLAGVGSGTQYF. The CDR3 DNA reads TGTGCCAGCAGCCAAGATCTACTAGCGGGAGTGGGGTCTGGTACGCAGTATTTT.

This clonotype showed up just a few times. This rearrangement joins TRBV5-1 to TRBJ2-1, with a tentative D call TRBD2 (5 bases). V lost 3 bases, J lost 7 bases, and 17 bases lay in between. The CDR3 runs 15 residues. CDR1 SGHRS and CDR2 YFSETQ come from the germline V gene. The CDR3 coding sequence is TGCGCCAGCAGCTCAGGTAGCATCGGGATAAATGAGCAGTTCTTC. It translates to CASSSGSIGINEQFF.